Below are 21 T cell receptor beta chains sequenced from a single sample in a study of identical twins. TCRdb processed the 5' RACE reads anew with MiXCR; each CDR3 protein has one entry. The sample carries about 550,000 distinct CDR3 sequences, 20% to 25% recorded once. These data were also reused for a study on yellow fever vaccine responses in identical twins.

The sample was CD4+ T cells sorted from blood. Receptors were obtained from a woman younger than 35 in good health.

The chain carries TRBV5-1 and TRBJ2-2; D not certain. Trimming stripped 7 bases from V and 2 bases from J, with 15 bases between. This CDR3 has 15 residues. In germline, CDR1 is SGHRS, CDR2 YFSETQ. The CDR3 region is CASGAVVPNTGELFF. The CDR3 coding sequence is TGCGCCAGCGGCGCGGTAGTTCCAAACACCGGGGAGCTGTTTTTT.

This clonotype was seen a handful of times. The chain is built from TRBV5-1 and TRBJ2-5, with 7 bases identical to TRBD2. Germline CDR1 and CDR2: SGHRS and YFSETQ. The CDR3 extends over 15 amino acids. Trimming removed 0 bases from V and 2 bases from J; junction bases left unmatched: 4. The CDR3 here is CASSLDGAGQETQYF. CDR3 DNA: TGCGCCAGCAGCTTGGATGGAGCGGGGCAAGAGACCCAGTACTTC.

The rearrangement uses TRBV20-1 and TRBJ1-2, with D unresolved. Germline-derived CDR1 and CDR2 are DFQATT and SNEGSKA (reference sequence). The CDR3 runs to 13 residues. Trimming took 5 bases from V and 2 from J, leaving 12 bases between them. CDR3 residues: CSASRTGNYGYTF. Written as DNA, the CDR3 is TGCAGTGCTTCTCGGACGGGGAACTATGGCTACACCTTC.

The chain recombines TRBV7-8 with TRBJ2-5; 7 positions match TRBD1. The length of the CDR3 is 14 residues. V trimming: 6 bases; J trimming: 3 bases; junction bases outside the gene matches: 7. Looked up from germline, CDR1 is SGHVS and CDR2 is FQNEAQ. CDR3 nucleotide sequence: TGTGCCAGCAGGGACAGGTTAGGGAAAGAGACCCAGTACTTC. Amino acids: CASRDRLGKETQYF.

The V and J genes are TRBV10-3 and TRBJ2-7; 12 bases align to TRBD1. The trim removed 2 bases at V and 6 bases at J, leaving 8 bases unmatched. CDR3 length: 16 amino acids. The germline CDR1 and CDR2 sequences are ENHRY and SYGVKD. This chain's CDR3 is CAISEPGQGAGIEQYV. For the CDR3, the DNA is TGTGCCATCAGTGAGCCGGGACAGGGGGCAGGAATCGAGCAGTACGTC.

The chain joins TRBV28 to TRBJ2-6; D remains ambiguous. This CDR3 has 15 amino acids. The V end was cut by 4 bases, the J end by 0 bases, with 7 bases between. In germline, CDR1 is MDHEN, CDR2 SYDVKM. Here the CDR3 reads CASSSRSSGANVLTF. The CDR3, as DNA: TGTGCCAGCAGTTCCCGTAGCTCTGGGGCCAACGTCCTGACTTTC. Filled out from reference TRBV28 and TRBJ2-6, the complete variable domain reads DVKVTQSSRYLVKRTGEKVFLECVQDMDHENMFWYRQDPGLGLRLIYFSYDVKMKEKGDIPEGYSVSREKKERFSLILESASTNQTSMYLCASSSRSSGANVLTFGAGSRLTVL.

This clonotype was counted between two and nine times. The genes are TRBV5-1 and TRBJ2-2; a possible D gene is TRBD2 (5 bases). Trimming shortened V by 6 bases and J by 4 bases, and 13 bases separated the two germline ends. Looked up from germline, CDR1 is SGHRS and CDR2 is YFSETQ. The CDR3 is 14 amino acids. The CDR3 nucleotides read TGCGCCAGCACCATGGTCGAGGGCACCGGGGAGCTGTTTTTT. Protein: CASTMVEGTGELFF.

This clonotype was counted between two and nine times. The V gene is TRBV18, the J gene TRBJ2-2, with TRBD2 matching 13 bases. Germline-derived CDR1 and CDR2 are KGHSH and LQKENI. The CDR3 length is 19 residues. With 2 bases clipped from V and 1 base from J, the junction kept 7 bases outside the gene matches. CDR3 loop: CASSPIAGTSGKNTGELFF. DNA of the CDR3: TGTGCCAGCTCACCAATAGCTGGGACTAGCGGGAAGAACACCGGGGAGCTGTTTTTT.

CDR3 sequence (DNA): TGCGCCAGCAGCCCCCAGACAGGGTTGGAGAACACTGAAGCTTTCTTT. It translates to CASSPQTGLENTEAFF. The chain couples TRBV5-1 to TRBJ1-1, with 7 bases fitting TRBD1. Germline-derived CDR1 and CDR2 are SGHRS and YFSETQ. The CDR3 length is 16 residues. The V segment lost 4 bases and the J segment 1 base; nucleotides outside the gene matches: 10. Full variable domain (outside the CDR3, taken from reference TRBV5-1 and TRBJ1-1): KAGVTQTPRYLIKTRGQQVTLSCSPISGHRSVSWYQQTPGQGLQFLFEYFSETQRNKGNFPGRFSGRQFSNSRSEMNVSTLELGDSALYLCASSPQTGLENTEAFFGQGTRLTVV.

The rearrangement joins TRBV6-5 to TRBJ1-2; D unresolved. Trimming left V 2 bases short and J 8 bases short, with 21 bases between. The V gene's germline CDR1 is MNHEY and CDR2 SVGAGI. The CDR3 contains 16 residues. CDR3 loop: CASSYSGVSTLGGYTF. For the CDR3, the DNA is TGTGCCAGCAGTTACAGTGGGGTCTCAACGCTTGGAGGCTACACCTTC.

This clonotype was observed a few times. The chain combines TRBV20-1 with TRBJ2-5; perhaps TRBD1 as D (6 bases). The V end lost 1 base, the J end lost 1 base, and 13 bases lay between the germline ends. CDR3 length: 15 amino acids. Germline CDR1 is DFQATT and CDR2 is SNEGSKA (reference sequence). The CDR3, as DNA: TGCAGTGCTAGAGGGCCAGGGGCAACCCAAGAGACCCAGTACTTC. It specifies CSARGPGATQETQYF.

The chain joins TRBV3-1 to TRBJ2-1; the match to TRBD2 covers 11 bases. From germline, CDR1 is LGHDT and CDR2 YNNKEL (reference sequence). The CDR3 runs to 16 residues. Trimming cost V 1 base and J 4 bases; bases outside gene matches: 3. For the CDR3, the DNA is TGTGCCAGCAGCCAAGCACGGACTAGCGGGTACAATGAGCAGTTCTTC. As protein: CASSQARTSGYNEQFF.

This clonotype was detected only a few times. The chain carries TRBV10-3 and TRBJ2-3; TRBD1 might be the D (6 bases). The CDR3 extends over 15 amino acids. V lost 5 bases, J lost 1 base, and 13 bases lay in between. Germline V gene sequence: CDR1 ENHRY, CDR2 SYGVKD. The CDR3 DNA sequence: TGTGCCATCAGTTCACCGGGACAACGCACAGATACGCAGTATTTT. It translates to CAISSPGQRTDTQYF.

The table lists this clonotype with a few counts. This chain joins TRBV6-5 and TRBJ2-7; no clear D gene. The germline gives CDR1 MNHEY, CDR2 SVGAGI. The CDR3 sequence is 14 residues long. Trimming removed 5 bases at V and 3 bases at J, with 14 bases between. Here the CDR3 reads CASSTTGGGYEQYV. CDR3 nucleotide sequence: TGTGCCAGCAGTACTACCGGCGGCGGCTACGAGCAGTACGTC.

Only a few counts were recorded for this clonotype. The rearrangement uses TRBV20-1 and TRBJ2-1; D is possibly TRBD1 (6 bases). CDR1 is DFQATT, CDR2 SNEGSKA, per germline (reference sequence). V was shortened by 5 bases and J by 6 bases, with 17 bases between the two germline ends. This CDR3 has 14 amino acids. CDR3 region: CSAPQGYTVNEQFF. In nucleotides, the CDR3 is TGCAGTGCTCCACAGGGTTATACCGTCAATGAGCAGTTCTTC.

The J gene is TRBJ2-3, the V gene TRBV5-1; D possibly matches TRBD1 or TRBD2 (6 bases each). CDR1 and CDR2 from the germline V gene are SGHRS and YFSETQ. The length of the CDR3 is 15 residues. V was pared by 0 bases and J by 6 bases, with 14 bases between. In DNA, the CDR3 is TGCGCCAGCAGCTTGGCCTGGGGGGCTTGGGATACGCAGTATTTT. Translating gives CASSLAWGAWDTQYF.

The chain couples TRBV6-7 to TRBJ2-7; either TRBD1 or TRBD2 may fit D (5 bases each). TRBV6-7 is designated an ORF whose function remains uncertain. Trimming removed 9 bases at V and 7 bases at J, with 22 bases between. The CDR3 is 14 residues long. As DNA, the CDR3 is TGTGCCAGACCGAGGGACCTACTCTTGAGGGAGCAGTACGTC. Translated: CARPRDLLLREQYV.

This clonotype was seen a few times. This sequence joins TRBV12-3 or TRBV12-4 and TRBJ2-2; D may match TRBD1 or TRBD2 (5 bases each). Trimming took 6 bases from V and 5 from J, leaving 13 bases between them. This CDR3 spans 14 amino acids. CDR3 protein: CASSQPEGTGELFF. In DNA, the CDR3 is TGTGCCAGCAGCCAGCCAGAGGGGACCGGGGAGCTGTTTTTT.

The rearrangement links TRBV2 to TRBJ1-5; 9 bases are a match to TRBD1. The V gene end was trimmed by 8 bases and the J gene end by 3 bases; junction bases not matched to a gene: 5. CDR1 is SNHLY, CDR2 FYNNEI, per germline. The CDR3 has 14 amino acids. The CDR3 here is CASAGQGLNQPQHF. In nucleotides, the CDR3 is TGTGCCAGCGCCGGACAGGGGCTCAATCAGCCCCAGCATTTT.

The chain carries TRBV5-1 and TRBJ1-1; 9 nucleotides agree with TRBD1. CDR3 length: 15 amino acids. V was pared by 4 bases and J by 6 bases, with 10 bases of the junction left unmatched. Germline-derived CDR1 and CDR2 are SGHRS and YFSETQ. As DNA, the CDR3 is TGCGCCAGCAGCGAAGGGGACAGGGAGGATCCTGAAGCTTTCTTT. Its translation: CASSEGDREDPEAFF.

The chain links TRBV10-3 to TRBJ2-1, with 8 bases that match TRBD2. The CDR3 consists of 16 residues. The V gene end was trimmed by 0 bases and the J gene end by 8 bases; junction bases not matched to a gene: 9. Looked up from germline, CDR1 is ENHRY and CDR2 is SYGVKD. The CDR3 loop is CAISESGGRSTYEQFF. In DNA, the CDR3 is TGTGCCATCAGTGAGTCGGGCGGGAGGAGTACCTATGAGCAGTTCTTC.